The 25 T cell receptor beta chains given below trace back to one sample, sequenced in a study of shared clonotypes between healthy human individuals (dated by TCRdb to about 2020). Library preparation used the immunoSEQ multiplex PCR assay. Entries here come from immuneACCESS through TCRdb and include only in-frame sequences with V and J called. Some clones fail to appear in such tables; in the studies checked, an unresolved V gene covers under half of the shortfall, and the cause of the remainder is unknown. The sample table records a few million clones; around 95% of these occur just once. The ten most abundant clones make up less than 0.15% of the sample. Sequenced input: naive CD4+ T cells sorted from blood. The sample's cell subset or site label, in plain terms: CD45RA+ positively selected. All receptors come from a young man in good health.

Only one count was recorded for this clone. CDR3 bases: TGCGCCAGCAGCCAAAACGTCGGACACGACTATGGCTACACCTTC. This translates into CASSQNVGHDYGYTF. This rearrangement joins TRBV4-1 to TRBJ1-2, with a possible D match to TRBD1 (5 bases). The CDR3 spans 15 residues. The germline V and J ends were trimmed by 2 bases and 3 bases, with 13 bases remaining between them. The germline V gene has CDR1 MGHRA and CDR2 YSYEKL.

The rearrangement joins TRBV30 to TRBJ1-3; 9 bases match TRBD1. Germline V CDR1 and CDR2: GTSNPN, SVGIG (reference sequence). V lost 2 bases and J lost 0; bases outside the gene matches: 11. This CDR3 is built from 18 residues. CDR3 sequence reads: CAWSPWDRERSSGNTIYF. DNA for the CDR3: TGTGCCTGGAGTCCCTGGGACAGGGAAAGATCCTCTGGAAACACCATATATTTT.

On this clone itself: At the DNA level, this CDR3 is encoded by other sequences in the same sample as well. The J gene is TRBJ2-7, the V gene TRBV30; 7 bases line up with TRBD2. The CDR3 has 12 amino acids. Germline V gives CDR1 GTSNPN, CDR2 SVGIG (reference sequence). V gave up 3 bases and J gave up 4 bases; unmatched junction bases: 3. In DNA, the CDR3 is TGTGCCTGGAGGGGCGGGGGTTACGAGCAGTACTTC. Translation: CAWRGGGYEQYF.

The chain combines TRBV7-9 with TRBJ1-1; the D is unclear. The germline CDR1 and CDR2 sequences are SEHNR and FQNEAQ (reference sequence). The CDR3 length is 13 residues. V lost 5 bases and J lost 7, with 14 bases in between. The CDR3 bases are TGTGCCAGCAGCCCCTTGTTGATAGGTGAAGCTTTCTTT. Protein: CASSPLLIGEAFF.

This sequence joins TRBV4-1 and TRBJ2-5; D not resolved. This CDR3 is built from 17 residues. Trimming cost V 4 bases and J 5 bases, with 23 bases left between them. Germline CDR1 and CDR2: MGHRA and YSYEKL. The CDR3 spells CASSPISNSHQWETQYF. CDR3 DNA: TGCGCCAGCAGCCCGATATCTAATAGCCACCAGTGGGAGACCCAGTACTTC.

This chain uses TRBV10-3 with TRBJ2-7; D is uncertain. V was shortened by 3 bases and J by 1 base, with 10 bases between the two germline ends. The length of the CDR3 is 14 residues. The germline V gene has CDR1 ENHRY and CDR2 SYGVKD. Written as DNA, the CDR3 is TGTGCCATCAGTGACCCCGTTGGGTCCTACGAGCAGTACTTC. It translates to CAISDPVGSYEQYF.

The J gene is TRBJ1-1, the V gene TRBV27; TRBD1 matches at 9 bases. Germline-derived CDR1 and CDR2 are MNHEY and SMNVEV (reference sequence). Unmatched junction bases numbered 5, after V lost 6 bases and J lost 0 bases. The CDR3 covers 15 residues. The CDR3 protein is CASSGDRVMNTEAFF. The CDR3 region has the DNA TGTGCCAGCAGCGGGGACAGGGTAATGAACACTGAAGCTTTCTTT.

The gene calls are TRBV28 and TRBJ2-2; no firm D call. Germline CDR1 reads MDHEN; CDR2 reads SYDVKM. Trimming shortened V by 5 bases and J by 0 bases, and 7 bases separated the two germline ends. The CDR3 extends over 14 amino acids. For the CDR3, the DNA is TGTGCCAGCAGTCCCAGGACGAACACCGGGGAGCTGTTTTTT. Its protein is CASSPRTNTGELFF.

The chain combines TRBV28 with TRBJ2-7, with D perhaps TRBD1 (6 bases). Germline CDR1 is MDHEN and CDR2 is SYDVKM. This CDR3 has 15 amino acids. Between the trimmed V and J ends, which lost 6 bases and 3 bases, there was a span of 18 bases. CDR3 amino acids: CASSRGGGPNYEQYF. In nucleotides, the CDR3 is TGTGCCAGCAGCCGAGGTGGGGGCCCAAACTACGAGCAGTACTTC.

The genes are TRBV30 and TRBJ1-5, with no clear D. V was pared by 0 bases and J by 2 bases, with 17 bases between. The CDR3 extends over 17 amino acids. Looked up from germline, CDR1 is GTSNPN and CDR2 is SVGIG (reference sequence). The CDR3 DNA is TGTGCCTGGAGTGTTTACCCATCCTCGGATGGCAATCAGCCCCAGCATTTT. As protein: CAWSVYPSSDGNQPQHF.

The V call is TRBV5-1, the J call TRBJ2-7; 9 nucleotides align to TRBD2. CDR3 length: 15 residues. V shed 2 bases, J shed 4 bases, and the junction held 7 bases outside the gene matches. The V gene's germline CDR1 is SGHRS and CDR2 YFSETQ. CDR3 amino acids: CASSFAGTSSYEQYF. CDR3 sequence (DNA): TGCGCCAGCAGCTTCGCCGGGACTAGCTCTTACGAGCAGTACTTC.

The chain carries TRBV19 and TRBJ2-7; 12 nucleotides agree with TRBD1. From germline, CDR1 is LNHDA and CDR2 SQIVND (reference sequence). The length of the CDR3 is 18 residues. Trimming cost V 4 bases and J 1 base; bases outside gene matches: 11. CDR3: CASSSRDRGRSGSYEQYF. The CDR3 DNA follows: TGTGCCAGTAGTAGCCGGGACAGGGGGCGGTCAGGGTCCTACGAGCAGTACTTC.

The chain links TRBV6-1 to TRBJ2-5; D might be TRBD2 (5 bases). The CDR3 has 15 residues. Germline values: CDR1 MNHNS, CDR2 SASEGT. The V and J ends lost 7 bases and 1 base respectively, with 16 bases between them. This CDR3 is CASTWEWAGQETQYF. CDR3 DNA: TGTGCCAGCACTTGGGAGTGGGCAGGCCAAGAGACCCAGTACTTC.

The chain combines TRBV6-1 with TRBJ1-6; TRBD1 matches at 10 bases. Germline V gene lookup returns CDR1 MNHNS and CDR2 SASEGT. The CDR3 is 16 amino acids. V shed 4 bases, J shed 8 bases, and the junction held 8 bases outside the gene matches. CDR3 sequence reads: CASSGRQGAGDSPLHF. In nucleotides, the CDR3 is TGTGCCAGCAGTGGCAGACAGGGGGCGGGTGATTCACCCCTCCACTTT.

This CDR3 is CASSRDRLIGGYTF. CDR3 coding DNA: TGTGCCAGCAGCCGGGACAGGTTAATCGGTGGCTACACCTTC. The chain uses TRBV7-2 and TRBJ1-2; 8 nucleotides agree with TRBD1. Germline lookup yields CDR1 SGHTA and CDR2 FQGNSA. CDR3 length equals 14 residues. The J segment lost 7 bases and the V segment lost 5 bases, leaving 9 bases of the junction unmatched.

The chain joins TRBV2 to TRBJ2-3, with D tentatively TRBD2 (5 bases). Germline CDR1 is SNHLY and CDR2 is FYNNEI. With 1 base removed from V and 0 bases from J, the gap between germline ends came to 8 bases. CDR3 length: 15 residues. In DNA, the CDR3 is TGTGCCAGCAGTGAAGTCGGGGTTAGCACAGATACGCAGTATTTT. Protein: CASSEVGVSTDTQYF.

The rearrangement joins TRBV6-6 to TRBJ1-1, with D perhaps matching TRBD1 (5 bases). The CDR3 is made up of 15 amino acids. Trimming shortened V by 5 bases and J by 1 base, and 14 bases separated the two germline ends. Germline V CDR1 and CDR2: MNHNY, SVGAGI (reference sequence). The CDR3: CASSLGGTSNTEAFF. CDR3 DNA: TGTGCCAGCAGTCTGGGTGGGACCTCGAACACTGAAGCTTTCTTT.

The chain joins TRBV7-2 to TRBJ2-7, with D perhaps TRBD2 (6 bases). Germline loops: CDR1 SGHTA, CDR2 FQGNSA. CDR3 size: 15 residues. V lost 5 bases, J lost 0 bases, and 14 bases lay in between. CDR3 sequence (DNA): TGTGCCAGCAGCCCGCGGGGATCCCACTCCTACGAGCAGTACTTC. Translated, it gives CASSPRGSHSYEQYF.

Comment on this clone: Within the sample, other DNA sequences also encode this same CDR3. The chain carries TRBV7-9 and TRBJ2-5; D call uncertain. The CDR3 runs to 11 residues. CDR1 and CDR2 (germline): SEHNR, FQNEAQ (reference sequence). V lost 5 bases and J 5 bases, leaving 6 bases between the germline ends. DNA for the CDR3: TGTGCCAGCAGCCTCCTTGAGACCCAGTACTTC. As protein: CASSLLETQYF.

The chain is built from TRBV7-9 and TRBJ2-2; 10 nucleotides line up with TRBD1. The germline V gene encodes CDR1 SEHNR and CDR2 FQNEAQ (reference sequence). The CDR3 spans 14 residues. CDR3 sequence: CAEGTGANTGELFF. For the CDR3, the DNA is TGTGCAGAGGGGACAGGGGCGAACACCGGGGAGCTGTTTTTT.

As regards this clone: The sample holds other DNA sequences that translate to the same CDR3. This CDR3 is CAWSVQGSYEQYF. For the CDR3, the DNA is TGTGCCTGGAGTGTTCAGGGGTCCTACGAGCAGTACTTC. V is TRBV30 and J is TRBJ2-7, with D possibly being TRBD1 (6 bases). There are 13 residues in the CDR3. V was clipped by 0 bases and J by 1 base, with 7 bases between them. CDR1 is GTSNPN and CDR2 is SVGIG in the germline V gene (reference sequence).

The chain couples TRBV11-1 to TRBJ1-5; D ambiguous. The CDR3 loop spans 13 amino acids. Trimming shortened V by 0 bases and J by 7 bases, and 7 bases separated the two germline ends. Looked up from germline, CDR1 is SGHAT and CDR2 is FQDESV (reference sequence). The CDR3 loop reads CASSLAVGQPQHF. In DNA form, the CDR3 reads TGTGCCAGCAGCTTAGCGGTGGGGCAGCCCCAGCATTTT.

This chain joins TRBV6-6 and TRBJ1-2; 9 bases line up with TRBD1. Germline values: CDR1 MNHNY, CDR2 SVGAGI (reference sequence). With V trimmed by 5 bases and J by 4 bases, 5 bases remained unmatched. This CDR3 spans 14 amino acids. The CDR3 spells CASSGGQGTYGYTF. For the CDR3, the DNA is TGTGCCAGCAGTGGCGGACAGGGGACCTATGGCTACACCTTC.

This clone is a singleton in its sample. This sequence joins TRBV10-3 and TRBJ2-5; TRBD1 might be the D (5 bases). V was trimmed by 6 bases and J by 7 bases, leaving 15 bases between them. The CDR3 length is 13 residues. Germline V gene sequence: CDR1 ENHRY, CDR2 SYGVKD. CDR3 nucleotide sequence: TGTGCCATCAGCCTACAGGAAGCAGGGACCCAGTACTTC. Its protein is CAISLQEAGTQYF.

The rearrangement links TRBV7-6 to TRBJ2-7, with TRBD2 identical over 8 bases. Looked up from germline, CDR1 is SGHVS and CDR2 is FNYEAQ. The CDR3 is 14 amino acids. The trim removed 1 base at V and 3 bases at J, leaving 2 bases unmatched. The CDR3 DNA sequence: TGTGCCAGCAGCTTAGTCGGGACTAGCTACGAGCAGTACTTC. It specifies CASSLVGTSYEQYF.